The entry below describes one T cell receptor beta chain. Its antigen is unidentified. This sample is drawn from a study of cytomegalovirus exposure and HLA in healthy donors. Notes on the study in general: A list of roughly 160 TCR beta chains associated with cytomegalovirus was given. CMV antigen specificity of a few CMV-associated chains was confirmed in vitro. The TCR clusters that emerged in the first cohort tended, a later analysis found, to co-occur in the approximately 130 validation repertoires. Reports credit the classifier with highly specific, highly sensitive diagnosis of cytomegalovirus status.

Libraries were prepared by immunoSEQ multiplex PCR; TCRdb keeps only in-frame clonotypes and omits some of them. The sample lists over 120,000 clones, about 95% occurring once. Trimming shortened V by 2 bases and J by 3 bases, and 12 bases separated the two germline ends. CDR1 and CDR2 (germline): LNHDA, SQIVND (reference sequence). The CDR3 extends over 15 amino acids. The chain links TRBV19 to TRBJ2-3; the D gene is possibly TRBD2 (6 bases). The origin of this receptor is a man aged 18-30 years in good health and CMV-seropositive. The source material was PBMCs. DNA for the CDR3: TGTGCCAGTAGTATAAGCGCGGGAAGGACAGATACGCAGTATTTT. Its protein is CASSISAGRTDTQYF.